What follows are 10 T cell receptor beta chains derived from one specimen sequenced in a study of post-analysis software for immune sequencing data. Incorporated into the TCR beta cDNA libraries were unique molecular identifiers, which served to reduce PCR and sequencing biases. TCRdb reprocessed the PCR reads via MiXCR and lists one record per CDR3 protein. The repertoire holds roughly 150,000 distinct CDR3 sequences, with 35% to 40% as singletons. The sample consisted of blood, taken after autologous hematopoietic stem cell transplantation. The receptors were gathered from a girl between 5 and 17 years old with multiple sclerosis.

The gene calls are TRBV28 and TRBJ2-7, with a tentative D call TRBD1 (5 bases). This CDR3 has 12 amino acids. Trimming took 6 bases from V and 6 from J, leaving 12 bases between them. Germline V lookup: CDR1 MDHEN, CDR2 SYDVKM. CDR3 DNA: TGTGCCAGCAGGGGGCAGGTGGCCGAGCAGTACTTC. It translates to CASRGQVAEQYF.

The chain is built from TRBV20-1 and TRBJ1-1, with D possibly matching TRBD1 (5 bases). Trimming took off 3 bases at V and 4 bases at J, with 9 bases between the two ends. CDR1 and CDR2 from the germline V gene are DFQATT and SNEGSKA (reference sequence). This CDR3 has 12 amino acids. The CDR3 DNA sequence: TGCAGTGCTAGTTCGGGGGGCACTGAAGCTTTCTTT. Protein: CSASSGGTEAFF.

This chain uses TRBV20-1 with TRBJ2-1, with 10 bases that match TRBD2. This CDR3 has 14 residues. Trimming cost V 7 bases and J 2 bases; bases outside gene matches: 5. Per the germline V gene, CDR1 is DFQATT and CDR2 is SNEGSKA (reference sequence). The DNA for the CDR3 is TGCAGTGTGAAGGGGACTAGCGCCTACAATGAGCAGTTCTTC. Amino acids: CSVKGTSAYNEQFF.

The chain combines TRBV12-3 or TRBV12-4 with TRBJ1-2; a weak D match, TRBD1 (6 bases). With 5 bases removed from V and 1 base from J, the gap between germline ends came to 11 bases. This CDR3 is 14 amino acids long. The CDR3 reads CASSTWTVNYGYTF. The CDR3 DNA reads as TGTGCCAGCAGTACATGGACAGTTAACTATGGCTACACCTTC.

This clonotype has ten or more counts. The V gene is TRBV27, the J gene TRBJ2-7; D is possibly TRBD2 (6 bases). Germline V gives CDR1 MNHEY, CDR2 SMNVEV (reference sequence). CDR3 length: 13 amino acids. Trimming removed 0 bases from V and 3 bases from J, with 6 bases in between. The CDR3 reads CASSLSGSYEQYF. The DNA for the CDR3 is TGTGCCAGCAGTTTATCCGGGAGCTACGAGCAGTACTTC.

The CDR3 nucleotides are TGTGCCAGCAGCACGAACAGGGCCCCCACCTACAATGAGCAGTTCTTC. This gives the protein CASSTNRAPTYNEQFF. The chain joins TRBV5-6 to TRBJ2-1; D perhaps matches TRBD1 (6 bases). Germline CDR1 and CDR2: SGHDT and YYEEEE. V was cut by 4 bases and J by 2 bases, with 16 bases left in between. This CDR3 is built from 16 residues.

About this clonotype: One junction end disagrees with the germline gene, perhaps due to a read error. This chain links TRBV7-7 with TRBJ2-1, with D perhaps being TRBD1 or TRBD2 (5 bases each). The CDR3 covers 14 residues. Germline CDR1 is SSHAT and CDR2 is FNYEAQ (reference sequence). In nucleotides, the CDR3 is TGTGCTAGCAGCTTATTGGGGCTGGGAGACGAGCAGTTCTTC. Residues: CASSLLGLGDEQFF.

This clonotype has more than one count but fewer than ten. This may be a read error, as it is one base from a much larger clone. The chain recombines TRBV12-3 or TRBV12-4 with TRBJ2-1, with 9 bases fitting TRBD2. The J segment lost 7 bases and the V segment lost 5 bases, leaving 6 bases of the junction unmatched. The CDR3 extends over 14 amino acids. DNA for the CDR3: TGTGCCAGCAGTCCTGGGACTAGCTGGAATGAGCAGTTCTTC. This sequence encodes CASSPGTSWNEQFF.

There are a few counts of this clonotype. The rearrangement uses TRBV28 and TRBJ2-3, with 10 nucleotides matching TRBD2. CDR3 length equals 16 residues. The J segment lost 2 bases and the V segment lost 1 base, leaving 3 bases of the junction unmatched. Per germline, CDR1 MDHEN and CDR2 SYDVKM. As DNA, the CDR3 is TGTGCCAGCAGTTTATATCTAGCGGGAGCCACAGATACGCAGTATTTT. As protein: CASSLYLAGATDTQYF.

This rearrangement joins TRBV20-1 to TRBJ1-2; D gene unclear. The CDR3 totals 14 residues. V was shortened by 0 bases and J by 6 bases, with 14 bases between the two germline ends. Germline V lookup: CDR1 DFQATT, CDR2 SNEGSKA (reference sequence). CDR3 in DNA: TGCAGTGCTAGAGATCCACGGGGTTCCGATGGCTACACCTTC. Its translation is CSARDPRGSDGYTF.